The clone carrying this T cell receptor beta chain was counted a single time. Its specificity is unknown. This specimen belongs to a study of cytotoxic CD8 clonotypes in ibrutinib-treated CLL. Overall study context: With a range of 6 to 36, the median treatment time before response samples were taken was approximately twelve months. Study results and caveats: Stable or contracted on treatment, public clonotypes were also uncommon.

This CDR3 is built from 15 residues. With 5 bases clipped from V and 0 bases from J, the junction kept 4 bases outside the gene matches. Germline CDR1 SEHNR, CDR2 FQNEAQ (reference sequence). The data were produced by immunoSEQ multiplex PCR, yet TCRdb's version contains in-frame clones alone and is incomplete. This table holds 160,000 or so clones, 70% to 85% found once. The clonotype comes from a human donor with chronic lymphocytic leukemia. The sequencing here drew on PBMCs, taken after 12 months of ibrutinib treatment. The rearrangement links TRBV7-9 to TRBJ2-3, with 8 bases fitting TRBD1. In DNA, the CDR3 is TGTGCCAGCAGCCGCGGGACAGGCAGCACAGATACGCAGTATTTT. Translation: CASSRGTGSTDTQYF.